These 5 T cell receptor beta chains came from one sample sequenced in a study of blood T cell repertoires in COVID-19. Assay used: immunoSEQ multiplex PCR; TCRdb lists only in-frame clones, some missing. This table has over 150,000 clones, 65% to 90% appearing once. Sequencing was performed on peripheral blood. All receptors come from a woman aged 55 to 70 with COVID-19, enrolled during active disease.

This rearrangement joins TRBV9 to TRBJ2-1; D may be TRBD2 (5 bases). CDR3 length equals 16 residues. CDR1 and CDR2 (germline): SGDLS, YYNGEE. V was cut by 5 bases and J by 0 bases, with 15 bases left in between. CDR3 in amino acids: CASRGGGGSSYNEQFF. CDR3 coding DNA: TGTGCCAGCAGAGGTGGAGGAGGAAGCTCCTACAATGAGCAGTTCTTC.

V usage is TRBV18 and J usage is TRBJ2-7, with 9 positions matching TRBD1. J was trimmed by 2 bases and V by 3 bases; bases with no gene match: 2. This CDR3 has 14 residues. Per the germline V gene, CDR1 is KGHSH and CDR2 is LQKENI. The CDR3: CASSPGQGPYEQYV. The CDR3 DNA reads as TGTGCCAGCTCACCGGGACAGGGTCCCTACGAGCAGTACGTC.

This chain uses TRBV9 with TRBJ1-3; 11 bases agree with TRBD1. The germline gives CDR1 SGDLS, CDR2 YYNGEE. This CDR3 comprises 17 residues. J lost 4 bases, V lost 0 bases, and 6 bases had no gene match. The CDR3 DNA reads as TGTGCCAGCAGCGTAGGCCCCGGACAGGGGGCCGGAAACACCATATATTTT. Its translation: CASSVGPGQGAGNTIYF.

The rearrangement joins TRBV14 to TRBJ1-2, with 7 bases identical to TRBD1. There are 15 residues in the CDR3. Germline-derived CDR1 and CDR2 are SGHDN and FVKESK. With V trimmed by 4 bases and J by 8 bases, 13 bases remained unmatched. CDR3 bases: TGTGCCAGCAGCCGCGACAGGGTCAGGGGTATCGGCTACACCTTC. Translating it yields CASSRDRVRGIGYTF.

The V gene is TRBV19, the J gene TRBJ1-2, with D perhaps matching TRBD1 (5 bases). The CDR3 has 14 residues. Germline loops: CDR1 LNHDA, CDR2 SQIVND (reference sequence). V lost 3 bases and J 4 bases, leaving 12 bases between the germline ends. In nucleotides, the CDR3 is TGTGCCAGTAGTATGGGAAGGGGCGCCTATGGCTACACCTTC. Protein: CASSMGRGAYGYTF.